The subject of this entry is one TCR beta chain. This table comes from immunoSEQ multiplex PCR, and its TCRdb copy is limited to in-frame clones, with some not included. The sample consists of roughly 80,000 clones, about 88% of them appearing once. Germline-derived CDR1 and CDR2 are SGHTA and FQGNSA. The junction had 6 bases not matched to a gene; V was cut back by 0 bases and J by 8 bases. The CDR3 sequence is 17 residues long. This record comes from a study of T cell changes during pregnancy in multiple sclerosis. This TCR was sampled from a female donor with multiple sclerosis, enrolled in a pregnancy study. The starting material was peripheral blood, obtained before pregnancy. V gene TRBV7-2 combines with J gene TRBJ2-1, with 14 bases matching TRBD2. The CDR3, as DNA: TGTGCCAGCAGCTTAGCGTCGACTAGCGGGGGGGCCCATGAGCAGTTCTTC. This encodes CASSLASTSGGAHEQFF.